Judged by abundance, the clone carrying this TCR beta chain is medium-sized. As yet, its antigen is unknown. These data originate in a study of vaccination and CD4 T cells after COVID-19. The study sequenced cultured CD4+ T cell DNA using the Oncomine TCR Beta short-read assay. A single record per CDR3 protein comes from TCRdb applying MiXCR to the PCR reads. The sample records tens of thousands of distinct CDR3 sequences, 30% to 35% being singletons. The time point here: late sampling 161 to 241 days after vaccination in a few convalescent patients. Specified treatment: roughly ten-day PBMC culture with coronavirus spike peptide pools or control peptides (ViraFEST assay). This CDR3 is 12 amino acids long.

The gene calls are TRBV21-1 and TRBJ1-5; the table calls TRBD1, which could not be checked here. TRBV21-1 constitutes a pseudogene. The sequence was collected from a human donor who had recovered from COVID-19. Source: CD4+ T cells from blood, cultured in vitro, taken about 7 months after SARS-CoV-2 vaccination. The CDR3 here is CARQGDNQPQHF. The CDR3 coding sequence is TGTGCCAGACAGGGGGACAATCAGCCCCAGCATTTT.